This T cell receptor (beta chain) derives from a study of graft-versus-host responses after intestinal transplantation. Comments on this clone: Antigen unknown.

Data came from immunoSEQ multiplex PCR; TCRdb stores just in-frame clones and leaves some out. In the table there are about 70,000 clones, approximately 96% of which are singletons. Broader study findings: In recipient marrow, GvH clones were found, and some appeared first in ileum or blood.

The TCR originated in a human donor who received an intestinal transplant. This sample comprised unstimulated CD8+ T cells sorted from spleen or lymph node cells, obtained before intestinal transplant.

The CDR3 DNA follows: TGTGCCAGCAGTTTATCACTTACAACAGCGGGAGCATTATACGAGCAGTACTTC. It translates to CASSLSLTTAGALYEQYF. The chain carries TRBV27 and TRBJ2-7, with 8 bases identical to TRBD2. This CDR3 region has 18 residues. Looked up from germline, CDR1 is MNHEY and CDR2 is SMNVEV (reference sequence). The V and J ends lost 0 bases and 4 bases, in that order; junction bases with no gene match: 14.